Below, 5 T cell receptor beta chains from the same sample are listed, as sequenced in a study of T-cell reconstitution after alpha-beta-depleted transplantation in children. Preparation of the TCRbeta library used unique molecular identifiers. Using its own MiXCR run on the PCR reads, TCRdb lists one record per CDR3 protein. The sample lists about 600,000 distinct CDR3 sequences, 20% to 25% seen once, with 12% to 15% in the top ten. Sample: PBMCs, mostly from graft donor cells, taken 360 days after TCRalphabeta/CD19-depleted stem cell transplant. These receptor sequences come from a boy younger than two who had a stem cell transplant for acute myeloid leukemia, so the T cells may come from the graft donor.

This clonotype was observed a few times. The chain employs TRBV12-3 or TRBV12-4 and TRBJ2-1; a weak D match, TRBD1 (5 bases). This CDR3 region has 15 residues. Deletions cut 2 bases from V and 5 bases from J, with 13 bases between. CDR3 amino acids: CASSLTVTGDNEQFF. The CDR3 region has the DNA TGTGCCAGCAGTTTAACGGTCACAGGCGACAATGAGCAGTTCTTC.

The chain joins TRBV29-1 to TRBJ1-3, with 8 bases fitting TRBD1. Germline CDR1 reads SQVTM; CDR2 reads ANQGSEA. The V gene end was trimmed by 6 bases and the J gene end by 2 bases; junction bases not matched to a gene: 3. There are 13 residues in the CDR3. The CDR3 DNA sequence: TGCAGCGTCGAGGACAGGGCTGGAAACACCATATATTTT. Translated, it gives CSVEDRAGNTIYF.

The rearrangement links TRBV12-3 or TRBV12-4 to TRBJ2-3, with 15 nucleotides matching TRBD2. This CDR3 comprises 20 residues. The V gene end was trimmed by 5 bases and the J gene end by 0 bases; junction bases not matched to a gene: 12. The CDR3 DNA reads TGTGCCAGCAGTCTCGGGACTAGCGGGGGGTTCCTTCTGAGCACAGATACGCAGTATTTT. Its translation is CASSLGTSGGFLLSTDTQYF.

The CDR3 region has the DNA TGTGCCAGTAGTATGAGGGCACAGTATTCCGAGCAGTACTTC. Its protein product is CASSMRAQYSEQYF. The chain employs TRBV19 and TRBJ2-7; D may be TRBD2 (5 bases). V lost 3 bases and J lost 6, with 15 bases in between. The CDR3 extends over 14 amino acids. Germline V gives CDR1 LNHDA, CDR2 SQIVND (reference sequence).

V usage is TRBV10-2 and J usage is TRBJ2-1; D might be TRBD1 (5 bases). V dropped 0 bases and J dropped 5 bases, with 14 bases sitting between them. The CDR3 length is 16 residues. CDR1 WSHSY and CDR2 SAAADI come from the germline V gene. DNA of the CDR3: TGCGCCAGCAGTGAGTCCTTTTGGGGCAAGAACAATGAGCAGTTCTTC. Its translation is CASSESFWGKNNEQFF.